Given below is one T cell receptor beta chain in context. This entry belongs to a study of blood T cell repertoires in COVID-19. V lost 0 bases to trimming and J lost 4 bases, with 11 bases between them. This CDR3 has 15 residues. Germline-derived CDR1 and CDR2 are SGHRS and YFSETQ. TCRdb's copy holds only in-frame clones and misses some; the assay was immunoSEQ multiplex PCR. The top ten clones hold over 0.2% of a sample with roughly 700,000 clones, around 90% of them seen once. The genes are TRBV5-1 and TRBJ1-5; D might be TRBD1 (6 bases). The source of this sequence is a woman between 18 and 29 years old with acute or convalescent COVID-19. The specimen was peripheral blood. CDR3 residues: CASSLGDTRNQPQHF. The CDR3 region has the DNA TGCGCCAGCAGCTTGGGGGACACCAGGAATCAGCCCCAGCATTTT. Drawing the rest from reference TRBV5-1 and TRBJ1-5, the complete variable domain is KAGVTQTPRYLIKTRGQQVTLSCSPISGHRSVSWYQQTPGQGLQFLFEYFSETQRNKGNFPGRFSGRQFSNSRSEMNVSTLELGDSALYLCASSLGDTRNQPQHFGDGTRLSIL.